This TCR beta chain was obtained from a study of shared clonotypes between healthy human individuals. Adults of Caucasian background living in Nashville, Tennessee made up all donors. The unsorted samples took around 93 million PBMCs to get genomic DNA. Trimming removed 4 bases from V and 4 bases from J, with 16 bases in between. The CDR3 contains 15 residues. Germline V lookup: CDR1 KGHSH, CDR2 LQKENI. Notes on this clone: Its antigen is unidentified.

Produced via immunoSEQ multiplex PCR; TCRdb's table is partial and in-frame only. The sample has about half a million clones; almost 80% are singletons. Notes on the study in general: Having only a few donors restricted how much genetic and exposure-history diversity was captured.

This TCR was recovered from a woman aged 40 to 50 in good health. Some clones in this sample may be carry-over from other donors' samples. J is TRBJ1-1 and V is TRBV18; D may be TRBD1 (6 bases). Sequencing input: PBMCs. As DNA, the CDR3 is TGTGCCAGCTCACTTTCTGAGGGGGGAGGCACTGAAGCTTTCTTT. This encodes CASSLSEGGGTEAFF.